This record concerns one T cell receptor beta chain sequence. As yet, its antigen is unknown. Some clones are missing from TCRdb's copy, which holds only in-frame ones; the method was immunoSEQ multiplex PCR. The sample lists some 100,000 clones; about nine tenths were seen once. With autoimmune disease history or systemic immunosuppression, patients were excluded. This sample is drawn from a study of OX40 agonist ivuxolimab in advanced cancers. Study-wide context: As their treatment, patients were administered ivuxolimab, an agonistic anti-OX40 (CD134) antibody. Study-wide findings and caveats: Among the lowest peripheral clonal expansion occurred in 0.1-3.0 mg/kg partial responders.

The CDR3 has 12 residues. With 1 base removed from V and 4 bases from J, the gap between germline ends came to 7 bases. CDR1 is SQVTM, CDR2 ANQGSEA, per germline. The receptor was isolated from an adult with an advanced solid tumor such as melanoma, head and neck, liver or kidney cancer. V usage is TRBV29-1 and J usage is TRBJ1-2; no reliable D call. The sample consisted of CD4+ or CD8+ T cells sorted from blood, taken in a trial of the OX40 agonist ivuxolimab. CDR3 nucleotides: TGCAGCGTTGAAGCGGGCAGCTATGGCTACACCTTC. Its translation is CSVEAGSYGYTF.